This TCR beta chain was sequenced during a study of PD-L1 blockade in urothelial cancer. About the research overall: Blood was subjected to analysis at 3 weeks (second dose) and 6 weeks following treatment start.

Each PCR contained spiked-in synthetic TCR analog templates. TCRdb's copy holds only in-frame clones and misses some; the assay was immunoSEQ multiplex PCR. This table holds over 45,000 clones, 86% found once. V was clipped by 4 bases and J by 5 bases; unmatched bases: 6. The germline V gene encodes CDR1 MGHRA and CDR2 YSYEKL. This CDR3 comprises 15 residues. Time point given: pretreatment peripheral blood. Disease in patients was locally advanced or metastatic urothelial carcinoma. Every patient provided from 1 to 8 samples, collected pretreatment and on-treatment. The starting material was PBMCs, obtained around atezolizumab (anti-PD-L1) treatment. The clonotype was recovered from a man aged 55 to 70 with urothelial cancer. The V gene is TRBV4-1, the J gene TRBJ1-1; 11 nucleotides line up with TRBD1. This CDR3 reads CASSPGDRGRTEAFF. The CDR3 nucleotides are TGCGCCAGCAGCCCGGGGGACAGGGGGAGGACTGAAGCTTTCTTT.